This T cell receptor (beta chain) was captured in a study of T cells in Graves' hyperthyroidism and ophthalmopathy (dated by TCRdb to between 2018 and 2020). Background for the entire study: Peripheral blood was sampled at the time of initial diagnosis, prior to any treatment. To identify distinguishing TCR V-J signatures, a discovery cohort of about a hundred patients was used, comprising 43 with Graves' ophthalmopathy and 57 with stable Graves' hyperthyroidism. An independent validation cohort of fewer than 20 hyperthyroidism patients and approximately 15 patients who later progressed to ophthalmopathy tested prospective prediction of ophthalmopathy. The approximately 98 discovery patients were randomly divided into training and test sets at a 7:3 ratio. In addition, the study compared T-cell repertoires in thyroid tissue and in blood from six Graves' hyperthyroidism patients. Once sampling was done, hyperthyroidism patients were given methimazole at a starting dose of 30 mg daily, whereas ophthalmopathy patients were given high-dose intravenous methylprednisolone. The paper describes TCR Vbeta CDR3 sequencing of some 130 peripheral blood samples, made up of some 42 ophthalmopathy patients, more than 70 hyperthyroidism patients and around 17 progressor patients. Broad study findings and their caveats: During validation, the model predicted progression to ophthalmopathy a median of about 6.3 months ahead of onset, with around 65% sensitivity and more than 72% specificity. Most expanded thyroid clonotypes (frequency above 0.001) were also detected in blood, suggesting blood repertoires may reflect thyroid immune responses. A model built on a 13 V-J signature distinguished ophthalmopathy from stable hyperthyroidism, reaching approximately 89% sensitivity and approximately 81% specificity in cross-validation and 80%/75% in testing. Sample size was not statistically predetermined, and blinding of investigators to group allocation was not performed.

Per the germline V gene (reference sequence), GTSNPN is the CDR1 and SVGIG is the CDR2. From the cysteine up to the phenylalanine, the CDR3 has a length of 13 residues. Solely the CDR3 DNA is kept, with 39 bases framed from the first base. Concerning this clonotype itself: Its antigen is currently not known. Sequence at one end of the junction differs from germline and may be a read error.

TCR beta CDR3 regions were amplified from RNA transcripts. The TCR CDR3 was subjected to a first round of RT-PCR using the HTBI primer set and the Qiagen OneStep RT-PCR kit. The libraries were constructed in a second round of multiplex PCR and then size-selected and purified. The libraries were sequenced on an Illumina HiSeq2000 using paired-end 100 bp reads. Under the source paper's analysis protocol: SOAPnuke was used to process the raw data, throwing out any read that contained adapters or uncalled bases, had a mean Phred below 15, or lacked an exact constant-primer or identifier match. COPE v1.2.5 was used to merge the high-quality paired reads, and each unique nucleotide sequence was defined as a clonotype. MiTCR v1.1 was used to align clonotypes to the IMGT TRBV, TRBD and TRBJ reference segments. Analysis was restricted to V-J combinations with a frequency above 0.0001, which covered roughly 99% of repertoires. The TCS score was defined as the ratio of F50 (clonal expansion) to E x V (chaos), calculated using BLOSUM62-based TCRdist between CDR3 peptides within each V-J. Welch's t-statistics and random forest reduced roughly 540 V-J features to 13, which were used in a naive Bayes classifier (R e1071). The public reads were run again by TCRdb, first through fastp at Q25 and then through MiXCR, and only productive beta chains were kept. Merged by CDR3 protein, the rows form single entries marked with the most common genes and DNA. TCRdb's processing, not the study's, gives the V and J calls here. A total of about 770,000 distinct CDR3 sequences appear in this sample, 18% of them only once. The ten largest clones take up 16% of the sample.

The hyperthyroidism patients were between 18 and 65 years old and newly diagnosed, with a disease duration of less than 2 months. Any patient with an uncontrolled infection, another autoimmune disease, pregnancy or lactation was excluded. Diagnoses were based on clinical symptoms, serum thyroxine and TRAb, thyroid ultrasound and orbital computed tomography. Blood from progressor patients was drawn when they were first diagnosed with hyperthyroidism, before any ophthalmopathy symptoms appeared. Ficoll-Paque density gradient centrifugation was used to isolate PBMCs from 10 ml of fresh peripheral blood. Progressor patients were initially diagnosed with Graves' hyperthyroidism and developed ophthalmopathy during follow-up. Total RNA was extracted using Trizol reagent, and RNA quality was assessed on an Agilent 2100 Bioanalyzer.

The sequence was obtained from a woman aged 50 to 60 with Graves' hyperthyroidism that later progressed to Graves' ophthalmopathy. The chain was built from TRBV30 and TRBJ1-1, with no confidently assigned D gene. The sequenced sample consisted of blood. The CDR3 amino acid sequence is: CAWRTSLVTEALF. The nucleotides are TGTGCCTGGAGGACCAGTTTAGTCACTGAAGCTCTCTTT.